Sequencing of this T cell receptor beta chain was carried out in a study of identical twins. This clonotype has ten or more counts. Unique molecular identifiers were in the cDNA, with template-switch universal primer binding. TCRdb re-called the 5' RACE reads with MiXCR, one entry per CDR3 protein. The sample lists 640,000 or so distinct CDR3 sequences, around 6% seen once, with 1.5% to 2% in the top ten. The CDR3 extends over 15 amino acids. Trimming cost V 2 bases and J 1 base, with 13 bases left between them. Germline lookup yields CDR1 SQVTM and CDR2 ANQGSEA. The source is a man aged 18 to 29 in good health. The sequenced sample was naive T cells sorted from blood. This chain connects TRBV29-1 to TRBJ2-3; weak D call: TRBD2 (7 bases). The CDR3 is CSVERGGGRTDTQYF. The CDR3 nucleotides read TGCAGCGTTGAAAGGGGCGGGGGCCGCACAGATACGCAGTATTTT.